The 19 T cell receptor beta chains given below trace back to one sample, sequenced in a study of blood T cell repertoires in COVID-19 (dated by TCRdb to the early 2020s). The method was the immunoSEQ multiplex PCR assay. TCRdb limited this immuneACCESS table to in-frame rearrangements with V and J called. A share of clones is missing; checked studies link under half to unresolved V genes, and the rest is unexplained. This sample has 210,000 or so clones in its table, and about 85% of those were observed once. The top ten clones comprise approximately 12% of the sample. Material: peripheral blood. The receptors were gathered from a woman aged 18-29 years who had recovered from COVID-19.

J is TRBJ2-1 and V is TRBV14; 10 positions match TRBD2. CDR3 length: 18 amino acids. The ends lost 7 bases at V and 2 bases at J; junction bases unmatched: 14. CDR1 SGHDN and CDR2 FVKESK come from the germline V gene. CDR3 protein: CASNLRDSLAGPYNEQFF. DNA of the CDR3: TGTGCCAGCAACCTCCGGGACTCACTAGCGGGACCCTACAATGAGCAGTTCTTC.

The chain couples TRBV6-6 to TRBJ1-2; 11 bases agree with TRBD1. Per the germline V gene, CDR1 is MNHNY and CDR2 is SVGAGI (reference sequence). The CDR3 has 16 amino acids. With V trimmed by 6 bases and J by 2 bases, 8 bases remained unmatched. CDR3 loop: CASRGTWDRGNYGYTF. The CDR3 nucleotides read TGTGCCAGCAGGGGGACTTGGGACAGGGGGAACTATGGCTACACCTTC.

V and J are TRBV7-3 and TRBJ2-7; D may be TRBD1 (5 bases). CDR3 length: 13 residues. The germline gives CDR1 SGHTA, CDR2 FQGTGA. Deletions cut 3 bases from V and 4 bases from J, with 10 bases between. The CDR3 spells CASSLGREYEQYF. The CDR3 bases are TGTGCCAGCAGCTTGGGCAGGGAATACGAGCAGTACTTC.

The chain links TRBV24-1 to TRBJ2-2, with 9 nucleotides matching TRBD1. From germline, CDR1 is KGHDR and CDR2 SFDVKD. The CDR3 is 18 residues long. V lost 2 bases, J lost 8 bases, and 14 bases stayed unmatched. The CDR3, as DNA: TGTGCCACCAGTGATTCCTCCCCGGGACAGGGACGATTAGGGGAGCTGTTTTTT. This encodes CATSDSSPGQGRLGELFF.

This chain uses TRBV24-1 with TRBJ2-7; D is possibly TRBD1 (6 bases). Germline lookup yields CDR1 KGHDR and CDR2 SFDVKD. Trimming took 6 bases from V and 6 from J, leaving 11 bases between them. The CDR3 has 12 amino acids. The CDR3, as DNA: TGTGCCACCAGTCCTATAGGGGGCGAGCAGTACTTC. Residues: CATSPIGGEQYF.

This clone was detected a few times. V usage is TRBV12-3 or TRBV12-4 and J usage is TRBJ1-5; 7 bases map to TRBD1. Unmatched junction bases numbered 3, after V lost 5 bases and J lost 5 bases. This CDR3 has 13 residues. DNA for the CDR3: TGTGCCAGCAGTCTCACAGGGGATCAGCCCCAGCATTTT. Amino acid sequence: CASSLTGDQPQHF.

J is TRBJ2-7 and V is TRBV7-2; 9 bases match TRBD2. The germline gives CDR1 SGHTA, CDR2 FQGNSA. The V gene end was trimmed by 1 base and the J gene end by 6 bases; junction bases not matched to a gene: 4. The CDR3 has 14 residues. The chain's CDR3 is CASSLVVAGVEQYF. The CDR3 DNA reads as TGTGCCAGCAGCTTAGTTGTAGCGGGAGTCGAGCAGTACTTC.

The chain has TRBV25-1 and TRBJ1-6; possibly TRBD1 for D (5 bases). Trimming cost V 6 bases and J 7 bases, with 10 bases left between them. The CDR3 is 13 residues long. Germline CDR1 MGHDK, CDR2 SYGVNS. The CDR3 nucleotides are TGTGCCAGCAGAAAGACAGAAAATTCACCCCTCCACTTT. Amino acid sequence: CASRKTENSPLHF.

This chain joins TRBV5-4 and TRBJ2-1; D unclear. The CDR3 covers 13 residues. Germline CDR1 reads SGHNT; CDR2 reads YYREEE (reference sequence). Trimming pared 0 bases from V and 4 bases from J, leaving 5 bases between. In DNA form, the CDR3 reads TGTGCCAGCAGCTTGGGCCAGTACAATGAGCAGTTCTTC. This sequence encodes CASSLGQYNEQFF.

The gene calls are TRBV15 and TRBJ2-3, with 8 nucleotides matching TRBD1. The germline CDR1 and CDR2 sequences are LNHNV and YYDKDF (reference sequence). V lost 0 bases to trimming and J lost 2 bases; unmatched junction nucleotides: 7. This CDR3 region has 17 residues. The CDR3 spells CATSRDRGQEPTDTQYF. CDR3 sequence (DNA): TGTGCCACCAGCAGAGATCGGGGACAGGAACCCACAGATACGCAGTATTTT.

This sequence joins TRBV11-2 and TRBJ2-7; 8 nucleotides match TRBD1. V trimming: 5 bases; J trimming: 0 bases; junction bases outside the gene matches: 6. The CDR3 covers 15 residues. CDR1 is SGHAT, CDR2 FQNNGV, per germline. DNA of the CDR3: TGTGCCAGCAGCGCGGGACAGGCTAGCTCCTACGAGCAGTACTTC. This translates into CASSAGQASSYEQYF. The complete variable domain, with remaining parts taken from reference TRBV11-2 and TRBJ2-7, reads EAGVAQSPRYKIIEKRQSVAFWCNPISGHATLYWYQQILGQGPKLLIQFQNNGVVDDSQLPKDRFSAERLKGVDSTLKIQPAKLEDSAVYLCASSAGQASSYEQYFGPGTRLTVT.

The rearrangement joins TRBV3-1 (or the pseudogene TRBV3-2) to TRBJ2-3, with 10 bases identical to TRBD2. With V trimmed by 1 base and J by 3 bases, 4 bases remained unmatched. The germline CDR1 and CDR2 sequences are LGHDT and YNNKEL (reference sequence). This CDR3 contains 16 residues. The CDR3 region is CASSQVGLASTDTQYF. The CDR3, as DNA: TGTGCCAGCAGCCAAGTGGGACTAGCGTCGACAGATACGCAGTATTTT.

CDR3 sequence reads: CASREGGELFF. CDR3 in DNA: TGTGCCAGCAGGGAGGGAGGGGAGCTGTTTTTT. The rearrangement links TRBV2 to TRBJ2-2, with TRBD2 as a possible D gene (6 bases). This CDR3 is built from 11 residues. V gave up 6 bases and J gave up 8 bases, with 7 bases separating them. CDR1 and CDR2 from the germline V gene are SNHLY and FYNNEI.

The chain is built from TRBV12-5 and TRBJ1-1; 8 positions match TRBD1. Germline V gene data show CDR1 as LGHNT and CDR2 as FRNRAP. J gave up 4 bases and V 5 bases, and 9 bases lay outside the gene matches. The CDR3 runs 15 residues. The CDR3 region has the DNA TGTGCTAGTGGTGGTCCCAGGGGGCTAGGCACTGAAGCTTTCTTT. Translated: CASGGPRGLGTEAFF.

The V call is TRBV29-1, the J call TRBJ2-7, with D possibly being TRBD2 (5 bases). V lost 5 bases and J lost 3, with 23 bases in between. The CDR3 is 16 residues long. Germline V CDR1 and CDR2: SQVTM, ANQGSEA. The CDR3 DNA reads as TGCAGCGTTTCCGGGCCCCGGGAAGCTACAAACTACGAGCAGTACTTC. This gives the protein CSVSGPREATNYEQYF.

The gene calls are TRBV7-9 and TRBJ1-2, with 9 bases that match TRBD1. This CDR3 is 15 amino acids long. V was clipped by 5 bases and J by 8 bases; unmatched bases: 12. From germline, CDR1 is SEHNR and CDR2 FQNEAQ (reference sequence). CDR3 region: CASSTSRDRDWGYTF. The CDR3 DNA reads TGTGCCAGCAGCACGAGCCGGGACAGGGATTGGGGCTACACCTTC.

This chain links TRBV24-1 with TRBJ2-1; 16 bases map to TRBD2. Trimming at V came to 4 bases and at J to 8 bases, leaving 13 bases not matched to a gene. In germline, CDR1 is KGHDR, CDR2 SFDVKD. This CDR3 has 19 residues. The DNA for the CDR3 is TGTGCCACCAGTGACCCCCAAGCGGGACTAGCGGGAGGGGTCCATGAGCAGTTCTTC. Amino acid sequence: CATSDPQAGLAGGVHEQFF.

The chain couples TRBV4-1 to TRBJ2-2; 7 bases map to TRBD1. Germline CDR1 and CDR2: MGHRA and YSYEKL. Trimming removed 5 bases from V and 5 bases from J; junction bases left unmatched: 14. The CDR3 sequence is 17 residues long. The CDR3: CASSTRRQGVGTGELFF. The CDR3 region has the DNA TGCGCCAGCAGCACCCGCAGACAGGGCGTAGGGACCGGGGAGCTGTTTTTT.

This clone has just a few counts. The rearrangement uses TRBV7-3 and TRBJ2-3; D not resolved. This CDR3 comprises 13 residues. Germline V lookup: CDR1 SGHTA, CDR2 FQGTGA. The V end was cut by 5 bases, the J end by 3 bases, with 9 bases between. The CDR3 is CASSPLGTDTQYF. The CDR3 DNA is TGTGCCAGCAGCCCCCTCGGGACAGATACGCAGTATTTT.